This T cell receptor (beta chain) was observed in a study of blood T cells in healthy people across ages. The CDR3 length is 19 residues. Germline V CDR1 and CDR2: LGHNA, YNFKEQ. The ends lost 4 bases at V and 3 bases at J; junction bases unmatched: 16. General study points: Diversity estimates drawn from one million T cells were deemed underestimates.

A second about 7 to 12 cycle PCR used barcoded and J-beta primers. Each CDR3 protein gets one entry after TCRdb re-called the 5' RACE reads with MiXCR. Here the sample spans around 1,000,000 distinct CDR3 sequences, roughly two fifths being singletons. As for this clonotype: Its antigen remains unidentified.

The chain employs TRBV4-2 and TRBJ2-4, with TRBD2 matching 9 bases. Sequenced input: blood. The origin of this receptor is a man between 18 and 29 years old in good health. The CDR3 DNA reads TGTGCCAGCAGCCTAGAAGGGCTGGCTAGCGGGGAGGTCAAAAACATTCAGTACTTC. This encodes CASSLEGLASGEVKNIQYF.